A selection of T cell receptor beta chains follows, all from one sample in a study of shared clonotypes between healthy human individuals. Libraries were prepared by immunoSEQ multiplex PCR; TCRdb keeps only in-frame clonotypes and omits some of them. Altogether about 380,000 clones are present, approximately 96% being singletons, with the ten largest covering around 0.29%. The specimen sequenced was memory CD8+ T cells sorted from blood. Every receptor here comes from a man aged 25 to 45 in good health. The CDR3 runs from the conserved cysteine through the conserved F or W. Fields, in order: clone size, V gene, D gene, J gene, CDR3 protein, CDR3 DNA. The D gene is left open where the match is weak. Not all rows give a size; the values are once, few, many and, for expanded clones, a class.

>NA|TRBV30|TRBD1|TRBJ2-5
CAWGTGGETQYF
TGTGCCTGGGGAACAGGGGGCGAGACCCAGTACTTC
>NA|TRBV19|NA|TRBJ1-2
CASSTGQGYGYTF
TGTGCCAGTAGTACAGGGCAAGGCTATGGCTACACCTTC
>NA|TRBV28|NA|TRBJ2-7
CASSLWRLYEQYF
TGTGCCAGCAGTTTATGGCGGCTCTACGAGCAGTACTTC
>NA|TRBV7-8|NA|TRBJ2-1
CASSPLGGAGQDEQFF
TGTGCCAGCAGCCCACTCGGAGGGGCGGGGCAGGATGAGCAGTTCTTC
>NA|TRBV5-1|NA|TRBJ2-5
CASSLGRAEETQYF
TGCGCCAGCAGCTTGGGGCGGGCCGAAGAGACCCAGTACTTC
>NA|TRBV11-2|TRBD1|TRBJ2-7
CASSPGGWTYEQYF
TGTGCCAGCAGCCCAGGGGGCTGGACCTACGAGCAGTACTTC
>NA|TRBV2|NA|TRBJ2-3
CASNVMRNPITDTQYF
TGTGCCAGCAATGTAATGAGGAATCCTATCACAGATACGCAGTATTTT
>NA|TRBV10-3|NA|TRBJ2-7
CAISAFTGFSYEQYF
TGTGCCATCAGTGCTTTTACGGGGTTCTCCTACGAGCAGTACTTC
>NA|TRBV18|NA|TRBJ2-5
CASSPRSGGWGETQYF
TGTGCCAGCTCACCACGCTCCGGGGGCTGGGGAGAGACCCAGTACTTC
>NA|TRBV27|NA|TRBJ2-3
CASSLRGYTQYF
TGTGCCAGCAGTTTACGGGGATATACGCAGTATTTT
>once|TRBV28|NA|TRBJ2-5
CASSLYFAQETQYF
TGTGCCAGCAGTTTATACTTTGCCCAAGAGACCCAGTACTTC
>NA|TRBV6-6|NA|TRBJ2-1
CASSYRTPSSYNEQFF
TGTGCCAGCAGTTACCGGACCCCCAGCTCCTACAATGAGCAGTTCTTC
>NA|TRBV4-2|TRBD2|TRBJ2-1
CASSQEGISGSRGEQFF
TGTGCCAGCAGCCAAGAAGGGATTAGCGGGAGTCGCGGTGAGCAGTTCTTC
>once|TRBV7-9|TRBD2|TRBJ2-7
CASGLAGGYEQYF
TGTGCCAGCGGCCTAGCGGGAGGTTACGAGCAGTACTTC
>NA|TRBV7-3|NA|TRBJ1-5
CASTSKGSNQPQHF
TGTGCCAGCACCAGTAAAGGGAGCAATCAGCCCCAGCATTTT
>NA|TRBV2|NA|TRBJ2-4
CASSEAWGGLIAKNIQYF
TGTGCCAGCAGTGAAGCTTGGGGGGGCCTTATAGCCAAAAACATTCAGTACTTC
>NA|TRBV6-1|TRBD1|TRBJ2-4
CASRTGENIQYF
TGTGCCAGCAGGACAGGGGAGAACATTCAGTACTTC
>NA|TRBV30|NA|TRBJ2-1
CAWSGLRASGAYNEQFF
TGTGCCTGGAGTGGCCTCCGGGCCTCTGGGGCCTACAATGAGCAGTTCTTC
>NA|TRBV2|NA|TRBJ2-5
CASSDDRFETQYF
TGTGCCAGCAGTGATGACAGGTTTGAGACCCAGTACTTC
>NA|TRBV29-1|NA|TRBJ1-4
CSVAPPGDGPNEKLFF
TGCAGCGTTGCCCCACCCGGGGACGGTCCTAATGAAAAACTGTTTTTT
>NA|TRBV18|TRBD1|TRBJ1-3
CASSQGAGSGNTIYF
TGTGCCAGCTCACAGGGGGCCGGCTCTGGAAACACCATATATTTT